The entry below describes one TCR beta chain. Measured with immunoSEQ multiplex PCR; TCRdb has only the in-frame clones, and not every one. The table shows about 150,000 clones, with around nine tenths occurring only once. Between the trimmed V and J ends, which lost 1 base and 2 bases, there was a span of 12 bases. This CDR3 comprises 17 residues. The germline V gene has CDR1 SGHNT and CDR2 YENEEA. This entry is derived from a study of blood T cell repertoires in COVID-19. The TCR sequence derives from a human donor in a cohort sampled during active COVID-19. The chain is built from TRBV11-3 and TRBJ2-6; maybe TRBD1 (5 bases). The sequenced material came from peripheral blood. CDR3 coding DNA: TGTGCCAGCAGCTTAGCGGGCGGCAGGGCTGGGGCCAACGTCCTGACTTTC. Residues: CASSLAGGRAGANVLTF.